Detailed here is one T cell receptor (beta chain). Its antigen is unknown. Repertoires were generated with immunoSEQ multiplex PCR, while TCRdb's copy carries only in-frame clones and drops some. The sample gives about 50,000 clones, 88% of which show up once; roughly 3.5% is in the top ten. This CDR3 region has 14 residues. The germline V and J ends were trimmed by 2 bases and 4 bases, with 9 bases remaining between them. Germline V gene lookup returns CDR1 MNHNY and CDR2 SVGAGI (reference sequence). This entry comes from a study of OX40 agonist ivuxolimab in advanced cancers. Overall study context: As their treatment, patients were administered ivuxolimab, an agonistic anti-OX40 (CD134) antibody. Whole-study results and caveats: Clones of CD4+ and CD8+ blood T cells grew by week 6 at doses of 0.1 to 3.0 mg/kg.

The study sampled blood at baseline, cycle 4 day 1, and cycle 7 day 1. The clonotype comes from an adult with an advanced solid tumor such as melanoma, head and neck, liver or kidney cancer. This sequence joins TRBV6-6 and TRBJ2-1; a possible D gene is TRBD2 (6 bases). Sample: CD4+ or CD8+ T cells sorted from blood, taken in a trial of the OX40 agonist ivuxolimab. CDR3 sequence (DNA): TGTGCCAGCAGTTACCTGACTAGATACAATGAGCAGTTCTTC. This codes for CASSYLTRYNEQFF.